Given below is one T cell receptor beta chain in context. What antigen it recognizes has not been identified. Per-base quality was not reported, and no clone a single base away is much larger than it. To demonstrate the VDJtools post-analysis software, the study profiled TCR beta repertoires from the peripheral blood of around 13 young patients with multiple sclerosis. Multiple sclerosis patients were children and adolescents aged about 6 to 16 years. The germline V gene specifies SGHTA as CDR1 and FQGNSA as CDR2. V has 2 bases trimmed and J has 8 bases trimmed; junction bases matching no gene number 9. From its cysteine to its phenylalanine, the CDR3 spans 16 amino acids. The CDR3 DNA has 48 bases and is translated from base 1. Library creation used PCR. The sequencing machine was an Illumina HiSeq 2500. To reduce PCR and sequencing biases, unique molecular identifiers were built into the TCR beta cDNA libraries. Roughly 0.5 million cDNA molecules were obtained per 1 to 10 million input T cells, so each molecule approximated one T cell. Patient libraries were prepared and sequenced with the same protocol used for the earlier healthy control dataset. Within a given batch, samples were prepared together, multiplexed and sequenced on the same HiSeq lane. The authors' pipeline ran thus. MIGEC handled the raw barcoded reads, throwing out single-read molecular identifier groups before consensus assembly and CDR3 extraction. Clonotype tables were post-analysed with VDJtools, and diversity was normalized by down-sampling all datasets to the smallest sample size. In repertoire overlap clustering, CDR3 amino acid sequences, but not nucleotide sequences, were matched to correct batch-related cross-sample contamination. The raw public reads went through TCRdb reprocessing: fastp at Q25, MiXCR clone calling, in-frame beta chains kept. Records with the same CDR3 protein are collapsed into one entry carrying the most frequent genes and DNA. The V and J calls follow TCRdb's processing rather than the paper's. The sample records hundreds of thousands of distinct CDR3 sequences, roughly 38% of which are singletons. Around 15% of the sample rests with the top ten.

The data were obtained in a study of post-analysis software for immune sequencing data (dated by TCRdb to about 2015). Regarding the complete study: Recorded disease courses included relapsing-remitting, secondary progressive and progressive-relapsing multiple sclerosis, with some patients lacking subtype annotation. Patient repertoires were compared against 11 to 12 previously published healthy control repertoires from donors aged roughly 6 to 27 years. A subset of samples was prepared in parallel using single-end sample barcoding, then pooled and co-amplified after Illumina adapter ligation. General findings and caveats noted by the study authors: Direct clustering with F measure revealed strong co-clustering of samples prepared in the same batch, which led to a batch-effect correction. The control group was slightly older than the multiple sclerosis patient group. Significantly higher frequencies in patients than in controls were found for roughly 5 TRBV segments, including TRBV5-6, TRBV5-1 and TRBV20-1. Significantly lower normalized Chao1 diversity was found in multiple sclerosis patients than in controls, suggesting substantial peripheral T-cell clonal expansion.

Sequenced sample: blood. The sequence links TRBV7-2 to TRBJ1-5, with 10 central nucleotides matching TRBD1. This receptor was identified in a girl aged 5-17 years with multiple sclerosis. The bases read TGTGCCAGCAGCTTATCCGGGACAGGGGATGGGAAGCCCCAGCATTTT. Its amino acids are CASSLSGTGDGKPQHF.